This TCR beta chain was identified during a study of blood T cell repertoires in COVID-19 (dated by TCRdb to 2019 to 2021). As for the study more broadly: Samples covering the acute and convalescent phases of COVID-19 were provided by collaborators in the United States, Italy and Spain. HLA class I and class II types, where available, came from metadata supplied by the sample provider rather than from assay-based typing. Sample metadata almost always included a de-identified subject ID, COVID-19 status, age in years and sex. The samples were drawn from the first 160 participants of the ongoing ImmuneRACE study and from some 1,300 subjects provided by 6 global collaborators. The material from the prospective study consisted of cDNA or gDNA derived from T cells, B-cell-depleted T cells, or PBMCs. The repertoires were released in a freely available public database intended as a resource for research on the immune response to SARS-CoV-2. The dataset comprised deeply sampled blood TCRbeta repertoires from subjects exposed to, actively infected with, or recovered from COVID-19. Results the study describes overall, beyond this receptor: Clinical and demographic metadata were provided uncurated, with the amount varying by source and participant.

On this clone itself: This receptor's antigen is unknown. The input lacks base qualities; no much larger clone sits a single base away.

Participants in the prospective study were aged roughly 18 to 89 years, lived in 20 to 30 United States geographic areas, and enrolled through a virtual design. In the prospective study, cohorts were assigned on the basis of participant-reported clinical history obtained from a screening survey and a study questionnaire. Each participant in the prospective study had whole blood, serum and a nasopharyngeal or oropharyngeal swab collected by mobile phlebotomists. Participants in the prospective study had the option to provide additional blood draws and questionnaires over an approximately 2-month period. Prospective study blood samples were shipped either frozen or at room temperature before DNA extraction. Sequences SGHTA (CDR1) and FQGTGA (CDR2) are obtained from the germline V gene. V loses 4 bases at its end and J loses 7 bases; junction bases beyond the gene matches: 8. From the cysteine through the phenylalanine, the CDR3 covers 14 amino acids. The sequence is cut down to CDR3 DNA, 42 bases in frame from base 1.

The immunoSEQ Assay, a bias-controlled multiplex PCR, was used to amplify TCRbeta CDR3 regions from genomic DNA. The paper's processing steps were these. The number of nucleated cells in each sample was estimated from the amplification of reference gene primers within the assay. Sequence reads were collapsed and filtered to measure the absolute abundance of every unique TCRbeta CDR3 rearrangement. For each sample, productive Simpson clonality was calculated by taking the square root of Simpson's diversity index across productive rearrangements. Not all clones reach the TCRdb copy of this immuneACCESS table, which keeps in-frame sequences only. Checked studies attribute under half of the gap to unresolved V genes and leave the rest unexplained. That table is the source of V, J and clone size, and D and trimming were worked out from the DNA. The sample has more than 200,000 clones on record, over 75% of them singletons. 4.3% of the sample comes from the top ten.

This sequence uses TRBV7-3 and TRBJ1-2, and TRBD1 matches 8 of the central bases. The TCR comes from a man younger than 45 with acute COVID-19. Sequencing input: PBMCs or T cells enriched from blood (not recorded which). The CDR3 sequence is CASSSPAGGGGYTF. In nucleotide form, the sequence is TGTGCCAGCAGCTCACCCGCAGGGGGCGGTGGCTACACCTTC.